The 3 T cell receptor beta chains reported below all come from one sample, sequenced in a study of T-cell reconstitution after alpha-beta-depleted transplantation in children. A library of TCRbeta sequences, prepared with unique molecular identifiers, was generated. TCRdb passed the PCR reads through MiXCR, listing each CDR3 protein once. The repertoire holds around 500,000 distinct CDR3 sequences, with around 23% as singletons. Specimen: PBMCs, mostly from graft donor cells, collected 360 days after TCRalphabeta/CD19-depleted stem cell transplant. Receptors originate from a boy less than two years old who had a stem cell transplant for acute myeloid leukemia, so the T cells may come from the graft donor.

This rearrangement joins TRBV7-6 to TRBJ1-4, with unresolved D. There are 14 residues in the CDR3. Trimming stripped 8 bases from V and 4 bases from J, with 14 bases between. CDR1 SGHVS and CDR2 FNYEAQ come from the germline V gene. CDR3 bases: TGTGCCAGCGTCCACCAAGGGATTAATGAAAAACTGTTTTTT. Encoded protein: CASVHQGINEKLFF.

J is TRBJ2-1 and V is TRBV20-1, with 8 bases fitting TRBD1. Looked up from germline, CDR1 is DFQATT and CDR2 is SNEGSKA (reference sequence). The CDR3 extends over 14 amino acids. Trimming cost V 5 bases and J 1 base; bases outside gene matches: 4. CDR3 residues: CSARTGSSYNEQFF. DNA of the CDR3: TGCAGTGCTCGGACAGGGTCGTCCTACAATGAGCAGTTCTTC.

In this sample, this clonotype turned up many times. This chain uses TRBV29-1 with TRBJ2-7; TRBD1 matches 8 bases. The CDR3 spans 15 residues. V trimming: 7 bases; J trimming: 2 bases; junction bases outside the gene matches: 13. Germline V gene data show CDR1 as SQVTM and CDR2 as ANQGSEA. As DNA, the CDR3 is TGCAGCGCCGTGGAGGGGTCAGGGGGCCCCTACGAGCAGTACTTC. Residues: CSAVEGSGGPYEQYF.